The 8 T cell receptor beta chains given below trace back to one sample, sequenced in a study of T cells in Graves' hyperthyroidism and ophthalmopathy. Regions amplified from RNA transcripts were the TCR beta CDR3 regions. The HTBI set primed first-round TCR CDR3 RT-PCR. Via MiXCR, TCRdb re-called the multiplex PCR reads, giving one row per CDR3 protein. The sample holds about 640,000 distinct CDR3 sequences; roughly 20% are singletons and the top ten take about 34%. Sequencing was performed on blood. Source of these receptors: a young man with Graves' ophthalmopathy.

This clonotype was seen only a few times. This rearrangement joins TRBV19 to TRBJ2-2, with D perhaps given as TRBD1 or TRBD2 (5 bases each). Trimming pared 8 bases from V and 5 bases from J, leaving 15 bases between. This CDR3 is 14 amino acids long. The germline gives CDR1 LNHDA, CDR2 SQIVND (reference sequence). DNA of the CDR3: TGTGCCAGTGGGGACCGGCCAAGGACCGGGGAGCTGTTTTTT. Translation gives CASGDRPRTGELFF.

This clonotype has more than one count but fewer than ten. The CDR3 bases are TGTGCCAGCAGTTTTACGGGGCTTGTCTCTGGGGCCAACGTCCTGACTTTC. It is translated as CASSFTGLVSGANVLTF. The chain carries TRBV12-3 or TRBV12-4 and TRBJ2-6, with D possibly being TRBD1 or TRBD2 (5 bases each). With 3 bases removed from V and 0 bases from J, the gap between germline ends came to 12 bases. The CDR3 sequence is 17 residues long.

The sample holds a few counts of this clonotype. The chain recombines TRBV13 with TRBJ2-7; 7 bases line up with TRBD2. The CDR3 covers 14 residues. CDR1 PRHDT and CDR2 FYEKMQ come from the germline V gene (reference sequence). The trim removed 5 bases at V and 2 bases at J, leaving 6 bases unmatched. The CDR3 coding sequence is TGTGCCAGCAGCCCCGGGGAGGGGACCTACGAGCAGTACTTC. This sequence encodes CASSPGEGTYEQYF.

V usage is TRBV19 and J usage is TRBJ2-1; TRBD2 matches 9 bases. Germline CDR1 and CDR2: LNHDA and SQIVND (reference sequence). V was pared by 1 base and J by 8 bases, with 6 bases of the junction left unmatched. The CDR3 has 15 amino acids. The chain's CDR3 is CASSIGGRAGDEQFF. CDR3 bases: TGTGCCAGTAGTATAGGCGGGAGGGCCGGGGATGAGCAGTTCTTC.

This sequence joins TRBV12-3 or TRBV12-4 and TRBJ2-7; 11 bases are a match to TRBD1. This CDR3 comprises 15 residues. Trimming cost V 2 bases and J 7 bases; bases outside gene matches: 7. The CDR3 sequence: CASSLTGTGGREQYF. DNA of the CDR3: TGTGCCAGCAGTTTAACCGGGACAGGGGGGAGAGAGCAGTACTTC.

The CDR3 nucleotides read TGTGCCAGCGGGACAGGGGGCGAGAATCAGCCCCAGCATTTT. Protein: CASGTGGENQPQHF. This chain uses TRBV28 with TRBJ1-5; 12 positions agree with TRBD1. This CDR3 is built from 14 residues. Unmatched junction bases numbered 3, after V lost 8 bases and J lost 4 bases. The germline V gene encodes CDR1 MDHEN and CDR2 SYDVKM. Together with reference TRBV28 and TRBJ1-5, the CDR3 gives the full variable domain: DVKVTQSSRYLVKRTGEKVFLECVQDMDHENMFWYRQDPGLGLRLIYFSYDVKMKEKGDIPEGYSVSREKKERFSLILESASTNQTSMYLCASGTGGENQPQHFGDGTRLSIL.

This clonotype was detected many times. The chain has TRBV6-5 and TRBJ1-2, with D maybe TRBD1 (6 bases). Germline V gene data show CDR1 as MNHEY and CDR2 as SVGAGI. The CDR3 sequence is 13 residues long. V was trimmed by 0 bases and J by 8 bases, leaving 10 bases between them. The CDR3 DNA reads as TGTGCCAGCAGTTACTCGAGGGGGACGGGCTACACCTTC. Amino acid sequence: CASSYSRGTGYTF.

This clonotype has just a few counts. This chain joins TRBV28 and TRBJ1-3; D unresolved. Germline V lookup: CDR1 MDHEN, CDR2 SYDVKM. Between the trimmed V and J ends, which lost 4 bases and 5 bases, there was a span of 12 bases. The CDR3 length is 14 residues. The CDR3 is CASSSRGARNTIYF. The CDR3 nucleotides read TGTGCCAGCAGTTCCCGGGGAGCGAGAAACACCATATATTTT. The whole variable domain, filled in from reference TRBV28 and TRBJ1-3, reads DVKVTQSSRYLVKRTGEKVFLECVQDMDHENMFWYRQDPGLGLRLIYFSYDVKMKEKGDIPEGYSVSREKKERFSLILESASTNQTSMYLCASSSRGARNTIYFGEGSWLTVV.